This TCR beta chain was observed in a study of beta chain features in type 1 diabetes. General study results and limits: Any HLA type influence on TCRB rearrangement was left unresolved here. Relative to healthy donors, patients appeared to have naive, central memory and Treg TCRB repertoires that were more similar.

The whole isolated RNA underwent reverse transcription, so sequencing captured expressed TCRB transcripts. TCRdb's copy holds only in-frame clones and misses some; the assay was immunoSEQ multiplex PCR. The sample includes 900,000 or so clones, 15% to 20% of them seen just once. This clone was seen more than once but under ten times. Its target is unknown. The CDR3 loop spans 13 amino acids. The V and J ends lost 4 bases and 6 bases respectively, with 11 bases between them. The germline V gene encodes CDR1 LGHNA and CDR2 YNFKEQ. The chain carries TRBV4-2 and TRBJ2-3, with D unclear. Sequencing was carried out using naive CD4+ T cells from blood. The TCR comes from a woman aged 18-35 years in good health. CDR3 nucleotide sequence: TGTGCCAGCAGCCCCACCTCGGGCGATACGCAGTATTTT. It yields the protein CASSPTSGDTQYF.